The next 17 T cell receptor beta chains were all read from a single sample in a study of long-term antiretroviral therapy in people with HIV (dated by TCRdb to between 2021 and 2024). The immunoSEQ hsTCRB v3.0 assay was used at survey level resolution for TRB variable region sequencing. What TCRdb holds here is the immuneACCESS table cut down to in-frame rearrangements. Part of the clones is not present; checked against another copy, under half of the missing clones reflect an unresolved V gene, and the others are unexplained. For this sample there are 35,000 to 45,000 clones; roughly 80% appear just once. The ten most abundant clones make up about 5.9% of the sample. Sequencing was performed on unsorted PBMCs, taken 1 year after starting antiretroviral therapy. All receptors come from a man aged 18-30 years with HIV.

V usage is TRBV15 and J usage is TRBJ1-4; TRBD1 might be the D (6 bases). Germline V gene sequence: CDR1 LNHNV, CDR2 YYDKDF (reference sequence). Trimming took off 2 bases at V and 7 bases at J, with 11 bases between the two ends. The CDR3 contains 14 residues. The CDR3 sequence: CATSRKQGGEKLFF. Here the CDR3 DNA reads TGTGCCACCAGCAGAAAACAGGGCGGTGAAAAACTGTTTTTT.

The J gene is TRBJ2-7, the V gene TRBV7-2; D might be TRBD2 (5 bases). The CDR3 sequence is 16 residues long. V was pared by 4 bases and J by 1 base, with 17 bases between. Germline V lookup: CDR1 SGHTA, CDR2 FQGNSA. The CDR3: CASSSSEDSRSYEQYF. The CDR3 nucleotides are TGTGCCAGCAGCTCGTCCGAGGACTCCCGGTCCTACGAGCAGTACTTC.

This clone has only a few counts. This chain joins TRBV27 and TRBJ2-7, with D tentatively TRBD2 (5 bases). V was shortened by 4 bases and J by 2 bases, with 9 bases between the two germline ends. The CDR3 has 13 residues. Germline CDR1 and CDR2: MNHEY and SMNVEV (reference sequence). The CDR3, as DNA: TGTGCCAGCAGTTACGACGGGGCCTACGAGCAGTACTTC. The encoded protein is CASSYDGAYEQYF.

For this clone: Other DNA variants within this sample encode the same CDR3. The V call is TRBV29-1, the J call TRBJ1-1; D call uncertain. CDR3 length equals 11 residues. The germline gives CDR1 SQVTM, CDR2 ANQGSEA. Trimming left V 2 bases short and J 0 bases short, with 1 base between. The CDR3: CSVELNTEAFF. Here the CDR3 DNA reads TGCAGCGTTGAATTGAACACTGAAGCTTTCTTT. The complete variable domain, with remaining parts taken from reference TRBV29-1 and TRBJ1-1, reads SAVISQKPSRDICQRGTSLTIQCQVDSQVTMMFWYRQQPGQSLTLIATANQGSEATYESGFVIDKFPISRPNLTFSTLTVSNMSPEDSSIYLCSVELNTEAFFGQGTRLTVV.

The chain is built from TRBV7-9 and TRBJ2-4; 10 positions match TRBD1. Germline trimming cut 5 bases from V and 5 bases from J; bases unmatched to any gene: 6. Germline CDR1 and CDR2: SEHNR and FQNEAQ (reference sequence). The CDR3 spans 15 residues. Here the CDR3 reads CASSPGQGGENIQYF. DNA for the CDR3: TGTGCCAGCAGCCCCGGACAGGGGGGCGAAAACATTCAGTACTTC.

The CDR3 is CASSTTSPHYGYTF. The DNA for the CDR3 is TGTGCCAGTAGTACAACAAGTCCACACTATGGCTACACCTTC. V is TRBV19 and J is TRBJ1-2, with D unresolved. Trimming took 4 bases from V and 3 from J, leaving 12 bases between them. The CDR3 runs to 14 residues. Germline CDR1 reads LNHDA; CDR2 reads SQIVND (reference sequence).

The chain uses TRBV2 and TRBJ1-2; 11 positions match TRBD1. This CDR3 is 17 amino acids long. Germline CDR1 reads SNHLY; CDR2 reads FYNNEI. The ends lost 4 bases at V and 5 bases at J; junction bases unmatched: 12. The CDR3, as DNA: TGTGCCAGCAGTGTCCGAAGCCGGACAGGGGGCCTATATGGCTACACCTTC. This sequence encodes CASSVRSRTGGLYGYTF.

This chain joins TRBV9 and TRBJ1-2; TRBD1 is a possible D gene (6 bases). Germline V CDR1 and CDR2: SGDLS, YYNGEE. The CDR3 loop spans 15 amino acids. V lost 4 bases, J lost 8 bases, and 21 bases lay in between. CDR3 loop: CASSPDSGGQPGYTF. In nucleotides, the CDR3 is TGTGCCAGCAGCCCCGACTCTGGGGGCCAACCCGGCTACACCTTC.

This clone occurred a few times. The chain couples TRBV4-2 to TRBJ1-1; no reliable D call. Germline loops: CDR1 LGHNA, CDR2 YNFKEQ. The CDR3 extends over 13 amino acids. V lost 4 bases and J lost 3, with 9 bases in between. CDR3: CASSPGVDTEAFF. The DNA for the CDR3 is TGTGCCAGCAGCCCCGGGGTGGACACTGAAGCTTTCTTT.

The CDR3 loop reads CASSLYRGNEQFF. In DNA form, the CDR3 reads TGTGCCAGCAGCTTATACAGGGGAAATGAGCAGTTCTTC. V gene TRBV7-9 combines with J gene TRBJ2-1; the match to TRBD1 covers 7 bases. After removal of 2 bases from V and 7 bases from J, the junction contained 2 bases not matched to a gene. This CDR3 is 13 amino acids long. Per germline, CDR1 SEHNR and CDR2 FQNEAQ (reference sequence).

For the CDR3, the DNA is TGTGCTAGTGGTTTTGGACAGGGGGCTTTAAACGAGCAGTACTTC. Its protein is CASGFGQGALNEQYF. This chain joins TRBV12-5 and TRBJ2-7, with 11 positions matching TRBD1. The V gene end was trimmed by 3 bases and the J gene end by 5 bases; junction bases not matched to a gene: 6. This CDR3 is built from 15 residues. The germline V gene has CDR1 LGHNT and CDR2 FRNRAP.

This chain uses TRBV7-9 with TRBJ1-1, with 7 positions matching TRBD1. Germline V gene data show CDR1 as SEHNR and CDR2 as FQNEAQ (reference sequence). The CDR3 length is 12 residues. Trimming cost V 5 bases and J 6 bases; bases outside gene matches: 3. The CDR3, as DNA: TGTGCCAGCAGCCGGACAGGCGCTGAAGCTTTCTTT. Its translation is CASSRTGAEAFF. The full variable domain, with the rest looked up from reference TRBV7-9 and TRBJ1-1, is DTGVSQNPRHKITKRGQNVTFRCDPISEHNRLYWYRQTLGQGPEFLTYFQNEAQLEKSRLLSDRFSAERPKGSFSTLEIQRTEQGDSAMYLCASSRTGAEAFFGQGTRLTVV.

Notes on this clone: Other nucleotide sequences from this sample produce the same CDR3. The genes are TRBV19 and TRBJ1-2, with TRBD1 identical over 10 bases. V lost 6 bases and J lost 8; bases outside the gene matches: 0. Germline loops: CDR1 LNHDA, CDR2 SQIVND (reference sequence). CDR3 length: 11 residues. CDR3 nucleotides: TGTGCCAGTAGGACAGGGGGCGGCTACACCTTC. Its translation is CASRTGGGYTF.

The rearrangement uses TRBV7-2 and TRBJ1-1; no firm D call. Per the germline V gene, CDR1 is SGHTA and CDR2 is FQGNSA. Between the trimmed V and J ends, which lost 6 bases and 4 bases, there was a span of 15 bases. This CDR3 has 14 residues. The CDR3: CASRQTAVGTEAFF. The CDR3, as DNA: TGTGCCAGCAGACAGACTGCGGTTGGCACTGAAGCTTTCTTT.

The J gene is TRBJ1-5, the V gene TRBV6-6; 9 bases agree with TRBD1. Per the germline V gene, CDR1 is MNHNY and CDR2 is SVGAGI (reference sequence). Losses at the gene ends were 4 bases for V and 7 bases for J; bases not matched to a gene: 5. The CDR3 covers 14 residues. This CDR3 reads CASSLGQGWQPQHF. In DNA, the CDR3 is TGTGCCAGCAGTTTGGGACAGGGATGGCAGCCCCAGCATTTT.

The CDR3 DNA follows: TGTGCCAGCAGTTTATATCAGGTAGCGACGGACCAGTACTTC. This gives the protein CASSLYQVATDQYF. This chain uses TRBV27 with TRBJ2-5; D perhaps matches TRBD2 (5 bases). V was cut by 1 base and J by 10 bases, with 16 bases left in between. Germline V gives CDR1 MNHEY, CDR2 SMNVEV (reference sequence). The CDR3 contains 14 residues.

This chain connects TRBV20-1 to TRBJ2-1, with D maybe TRBD2 (5 bases). The V end lost 3 bases, the J end lost 7 bases, and 7 bases lay between the germline ends. CDR1 DFQATT and CDR2 SNEGSKA come from the germline V gene (reference sequence). This CDR3 region has 11 residues. DNA of the CDR3: TGCAGTGCTAGTCCGGGGAATGAGCAGTTCTTC. It encodes CSASPGNEQFF.